The 6 T cell receptor beta chains presented below share a single source sample, sequenced in a study of graft-versus-host responses after intestinal transplantation. The antigens of these receptors remain unknown. Repertoires were generated with immunoSEQ multiplex PCR, while TCRdb's copy carries only in-frame clones and drops some. The sample carries 85,000 to 130,000 clones, about 90% recorded once. The specimen comprised unstimulated CD4+ T cells sorted from spleen or lymph node cells, sampled before intestinal transplant. The receptor set was obtained from a human donor who received an intestinal transplant.

The rearrangement links TRBV7-9 to TRBJ2-3; D is unclear. The V gene's germline CDR1 is SEHNR and CDR2 FQNEAQ (reference sequence). This CDR3 comprises 12 residues. Trimming removed 5 bases from V and 6 bases from J, with 9 bases in between. The CDR3 region is CASSQWGDTQYF. The CDR3 DNA is TGTGCCAGCAGCCAATGGGGTGATACGCAGTATTTT.

The genes are TRBV19 and TRBJ2-7; 9 bases fit TRBD1. V shed 8 bases, J shed 5 bases, and the junction held 10 bases outside the gene matches. CDR1 and CDR2 (germline): LNHDA, SQIVND (reference sequence). CDR3 length: 14 residues. The CDR3 region has the DNA TGTGCCAGTTCCCGGGACAGGGTAAGGGACGAGCAGTACTTC. As protein: CASSRDRVRDEQYF.

This clone was found a few times. Other DNA sequences in the sample encode the same CDR3. The chain couples TRBV29-1 to TRBJ1-1, with unresolved D. Germline CDR1 SQVTM, CDR2 ANQGSEA. V was clipped by 7 bases and J by 2 bases, with 5 bases between them. CDR3 length equals 10 residues. The CDR3 DNA sequence: TGCAGCGGACAAAACACTGAAGCTTTCTTT. It codes for CSGQNTEAFF.

The chain links TRBV10-3 to TRBJ1-6, with 7 bases lining up with TRBD1. CDR3 length: 14 residues. The V and J ends lost 5 bases and 7 bases, in that order; junction bases with no gene match: 5. Germline V gene lookup returns CDR1 ENHRY and CDR2 SYGVKD. CDR3 coding DNA: TGTGCCATCAGTCGGGGGACAGAGAATTCACCCCTCCACTTT. The encoded protein is CAISRGTENSPLHF.

The CDR3 DNA is TGTGCCAGCAGTGCACCGGGACCGGGAAGGAGAACTGAAGCTTTCTTT. The encoded protein is CASSAPGPGRRTEAFF. The chain employs TRBV2 and TRBJ1-1; D is possibly TRBD1 (5 bases). The germline V gene encodes CDR1 SNHLY and CDR2 FYNNEI. The CDR3 consists of 16 residues. V shed 4 bases and J shed 5 bases, with 20 bases lying between them.

The chain links TRBV29-1 to TRBJ2-3, with D tentatively TRBD2 (6 bases). The ends were cut back, 3 bases at V and 1 base at J, with 11 bases in the middle. The CDR3 has 14 amino acids. CDR1 is SQVTM, CDR2 ANQGSEA, per germline. The CDR3 DNA reads TGCAGCGTTGATGAGGGCGGGGGCACAGATACGCAGTATTTT. Translation: CSVDEGGGTDTQYF.